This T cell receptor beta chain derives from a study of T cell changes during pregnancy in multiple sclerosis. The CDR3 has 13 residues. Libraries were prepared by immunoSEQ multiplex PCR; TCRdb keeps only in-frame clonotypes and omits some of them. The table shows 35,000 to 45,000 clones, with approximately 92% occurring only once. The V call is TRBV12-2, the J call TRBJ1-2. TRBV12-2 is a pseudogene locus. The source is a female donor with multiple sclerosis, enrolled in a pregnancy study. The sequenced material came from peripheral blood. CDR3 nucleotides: TGTGCAAGTCGCTTAGCGCGCTCCTATGGCTACACCTTC. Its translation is CASRLARSYGYTF.